One sample yielded the 22 T cell receptor beta chains listed below, sequenced in a study of blood T cells in healthy people across ages. Combining a sample-barcoded 5' primer with a J-beta primer mix, a second PCR ran for about 7 to 12 cycles. Via MiXCR, TCRdb re-called the 5' RACE reads, giving one row per CDR3 protein. Of more than 650,000 distinct CDR3 sequences detected, 20% to 25% appear once; the ten largest clones hold about 20%. The specimen sequenced was blood. The origin of the receptors is a man in his 70s in good health.

This clonotype turned up a few times. The chain employs TRBV18 and TRBJ2-5; D is perhaps TRBD2 (5 bases). Per germline, CDR1 KGHSH and CDR2 LQKENI. The CDR3 extends over 12 amino acids. With 2 bases removed from V and 9 bases from J, the gap between germline ends came to 10 bases. Here the CDR3 reads CASSPNSEAQYF. The CDR3 nucleotides are TGTGCCAGCTCACCAAACTCGGAGGCCCAGTACTTC.

The chain joins TRBV12-5 to TRBJ2-1; 7 bases line up with TRBD1. Germline V CDR1 and CDR2: LGHNT, FRNRAP. CDR3 length equals 15 residues. The V segment lost 4 bases and the J segment 2 bases; nucleotides outside the gene matches: 5. CDR3 in amino acids: CASGSGQDTYNEQFF. DNA for the CDR3: TGTGCTAGTGGTTCTGGACAGGACACCTACAATGAGCAGTTCTTC.

A few counts support this clonotype. The rearrangement joins TRBV10-3 to TRBJ2-1, with TRBD1 identical over 7 bases. Germline V gene lookup returns CDR1 ENHRY and CDR2 SYGVKD. Germline trimming cut 0 bases from V and 10 bases from J; bases unmatched to any gene: 9. CDR3 length equals 15 residues. CDR3 sequence reads: CAISESGQGVKEQFF. Here the CDR3 DNA reads TGTGCCATCAGTGAGTCGGGCCAGGGGGTGAAGGAGCAGTTCTTC.

The chain combines TRBV3-1 with TRBJ2-6; D gene unclear. V dropped 4 bases and J dropped 0 bases, with 7 bases sitting between them. From germline, CDR1 is LGHDT and CDR2 YNNKEL (reference sequence). This CDR3 spans 15 amino acids. The CDR3 protein is CASSPLRSGANVLTF. Here the CDR3 DNA reads TGTGCCAGCAGCCCGTTACGCTCTGGGGCCAACGTCCTGACTTTC.

The J gene is TRBJ2-5, the V gene TRBV5-4, with TRBD2 matching 7 bases. This CDR3 is built from 14 residues. J gave up 5 bases and V 1 base, and 5 bases lay outside the gene matches. Germline CDR1 and CDR2: SGHNT and YYREEE (reference sequence). The CDR3 sequence is CASSLWVAGETQYF. The DNA of the CDR3 is TGTGCCAGCAGCTTGTGGGTAGCGGGTGAGACCCAGTACTTC.

This chain connects TRBV5-1 to TRBJ2-1, with TRBD1 matching over 10 bases. This CDR3 comprises 19 residues. V was pared by 4 bases and J by 6 bases, with 19 bases of the junction left unmatched. Germline V gene lookup returns CDR1 SGHRS and CDR2 YFSETQ. CDR3 loop: CASSPRDRGGSTRSNEQFF. DNA for the CDR3: TGCGCCAGCAGCCCCCGGGACAGGGGCGGCAGTACCAGGTCCAATGAGCAGTTCTTC.

This clonotype was counted a few times. J is TRBJ2-5 and V is TRBV7-6, with D possibly TRBD1 on 6 matching bases. V was trimmed by 5 bases and J by 4 bases, leaving 11 bases between them. This CDR3 is 13 amino acids long. The germline gives CDR1 SGHVS, CDR2 FNYEAQ. Written as DNA, the CDR3 is TGTGCCAGCAGCGGAGGACAGTTAGAGACCCAGTACTTC. Translated: CASSGGQLETQYF. The full variable domain, rest sourced from reference TRBV7-6 and TRBJ2-5, is GAGVSQSPRYKVTKRGQDVALRCDPISGHVSLYWYRQALGQGPEFLTYFNYEAQQDKSGLPNDRFSAERPEGSISTLTIQRTEQRDSAMYRCASSGGQLETQYFGPGTRLLVL.

The chain employs TRBV6-5 and TRBJ2-1; 9 bases align to TRBD2. Trimming took 3 bases from V and 10 from J; bases not matched to a gene: 10. CDR1 and CDR2 (germline): MNHEY, SVGAGI. This CDR3 is built from 15 residues. The CDR3 reads CASSYRRGGQSEQFF. CDR3 DNA: TGTGCCAGCAGTTATAGGCGGGGGGGCCAATCCGAGCAGTTCTTC.

The rearrangement joins TRBV20-1 to TRBJ2-3; D remains unclear. Germline V lookup: CDR1 DFQATT, CDR2 SNEGSKA (reference sequence). This CDR3 spans 14 amino acids. Trimming shortened V by 1 base and J by 0 bases, and 8 bases separated the two germline ends. CDR3 amino acids: CSARAPASTDTQYF. In DNA form, the CDR3 reads TGCAGTGCTAGAGCACCAGCGAGCACAGATACGCAGTATTTT.

The chain carries TRBV6-1 and TRBJ1-3; D unclear. The V and J ends lost 6 bases and 3 bases respectively, with 9 bases between them. CDR1 is MNHNS and CDR2 is SASEGT in the germline V gene. The CDR3 is 13 amino acids. The CDR3 loop reads CASSINVGNTIYF. The DNA for the CDR3 is TGTGCCAGCAGCATTAATGTTGGAAACACCATATATTTT.

V gene TRBV6-6 combines with J gene TRBJ2-3, with a tentative D call TRBD2 (6 bases). Germline CDR1 is MNHNY and CDR2 is SVGAGI (reference sequence). V lost 6 bases and J lost 0, with 22 bases in between. The length of the CDR3 is 18 residues. In nucleotides, the CDR3 is TGTGCCAGCAGATCTCCACGCCTAGCGTTAACTAGCACAGATACGCAGTATTTT. It specifies CASRSPRLALTSTDTQYF.

This clonotype showed up just a few times. The rearrangement joins TRBV6-1 to TRBJ2-3; 13 bases agree with TRBD2. Germline V lookup: CDR1 MNHNS, CDR2 SASEGT. This CDR3 is 18 amino acids long. V gave up 7 bases and J gave up 6 bases; unmatched junction bases: 16. For the CDR3, the DNA is TGTGCCAGCAAAGGGACGACTAGCGGGAGGATACAGGCGGATACGCAGTATTTT. Amino acid sequence: CASKGTTSGRIQADTQYF.

V is TRBV11-2 and J is TRBJ2-7; D gene unclear. The J call may not be correct, given that the DNA end is closer to TRBJ2-5. The CDR3 runs 16 residues. In germline, CDR1 is SGHAT, CDR2 FQNNGV. The chain's CDR3 is CASSPREARRFETQYF. In DNA, the CDR3 is TGTGCCAGCAGCCCCCGAGAGGCGCGGCGTTTCGAGACCCAGTACTTC.

There are a few counts of this clonotype. The chain couples TRBV6-6 to TRBJ2-5; 10 nucleotides align to TRBD2. This CDR3 contains 16 residues. With 8 bases clipped from V and 1 base from J, the junction kept 10 bases outside the gene matches. CDR1 MNHNY and CDR2 SVGAGI come from the germline V gene (reference sequence). This CDR3 reads CASLTTASGSQETQYF. Written as DNA, the CDR3 is TGTGCCAGCCTCACGACGGCTAGCGGGAGCCAAGAGACCCAGTACTTC.

The V gene is TRBV29-1, the J gene TRBJ2-3, with D uncertain. Trimming shortened V by 5 bases and J by 1 base, and 10 bases separated the two germline ends. The CDR3 extends over 13 amino acids. The V gene's germline CDR1 is SQVTM and CDR2 ANQGSEA. In nucleotides, the CDR3 is TGCAGCGTTTGGTTTGGGGGCACAGATACGCAGTATTTT. Protein sequence: CSVWFGGTDTQYF.

The sample holds a few counts of this clonotype. The CDR3 reads CASGSGRGDQPQHF. The CDR3 coding sequence is TGTGCTAGTGGTTCTGGGCGGGGAGATCAGCCCCAGCATTTT. The rearrangement joins TRBV12-5 to TRBJ1-5; D ambiguous. The CDR3 runs 14 residues. Germline V gene lookup returns CDR1 LGHNT and CDR2 FRNRAP. Trimming removed 4 bases from V and 5 bases from J, with 12 bases in between.

The chain recombines TRBV6-1 with TRBJ2-3, with a weak D call TRBD1 (6 bases). Looked up from germline, CDR1 is MNHNS and CDR2 is SASEGT. The CDR3 is 13 residues long. V lost 10 bases and J lost 4, with 15 bases in between. CDR3 in amino acids: CAISLEGADTQYF. The CDR3, as DNA: TGTGCCATCTCCCTTGAGGGGGCAGATACGCAGTATTTT.

The genes are TRBV24-1 and TRBJ2-3; D call uncertain. V lost 0 bases, J lost 5 bases, and 14 bases lay in between. Germline V gene sequence: CDR1 KGHDR, CDR2 SFDVKD. There are 16 residues in the CDR3. The CDR3 loop reads CATSDLEFAGKDTQYF. The CDR3 DNA reads TGTGCCACCAGTGATTTGGAATTTGCCGGTAAAGATACGCAGTATTTT.

This clonotype showed up just a few times. The chain uses TRBV20-1 and TRBJ2-1; 9 bases are a match to TRBD2. The CDR3 loop spans 14 amino acids. V was clipped by 3 bases and J by 7 bases; unmatched bases: 7. Looked up from germline, CDR1 is DFQATT and CDR2 is SNEGSKA (reference sequence). CDR3 sequence (DNA): TGCAGTGCTAGGGTAGCGGGAGTGGTAAATGAGCAGTTCTTC. Translation: CSARVAGVVNEQFF.

The chain is built from TRBV4-1 and TRBJ2-1; TRBD1 might be the D (6 bases). The J call is in doubt because the DNA end fits TRBJ2-7 better. Germline V CDR1 and CDR2: MGHRA, YSYEKL. This CDR3 spans 16 amino acids. CDR3 sequence: CASSQDIRTAFYEQYF. CDR3 bases: TGCGCCAGCAGCCAAGACATCCGGACAGCCTTTTACGAGCAGTACTTC.

This sequence joins TRBV2 and TRBJ1-2; possibly TRBD1 for D (5 bases). There are 16 residues in the CDR3. Trimming left V 7 bases short and J 0 bases short, with 18 bases between. Germline CDR1 is SNHLY and CDR2 is FYNNEI. This CDR3 reads CASTLYGGVTNYGYTF. Here the CDR3 DNA reads TGTGCCAGCACCCTTTATGGAGGGGTAACTAACTATGGCTACACCTTC.

The rearrangement uses TRBV28 and TRBJ2-7; D is undetermined. This CDR3 is 12 amino acids long. Trimming left V 3 bases short and J 5 bases short, with 8 bases between. Per germline, CDR1 MDHEN and CDR2 SYDVKM. CDR3: CASSLQRDEQYF. Here the CDR3 DNA reads TGTGCCAGCAGTTTGCAACGGGACGAGCAGTACTTC.